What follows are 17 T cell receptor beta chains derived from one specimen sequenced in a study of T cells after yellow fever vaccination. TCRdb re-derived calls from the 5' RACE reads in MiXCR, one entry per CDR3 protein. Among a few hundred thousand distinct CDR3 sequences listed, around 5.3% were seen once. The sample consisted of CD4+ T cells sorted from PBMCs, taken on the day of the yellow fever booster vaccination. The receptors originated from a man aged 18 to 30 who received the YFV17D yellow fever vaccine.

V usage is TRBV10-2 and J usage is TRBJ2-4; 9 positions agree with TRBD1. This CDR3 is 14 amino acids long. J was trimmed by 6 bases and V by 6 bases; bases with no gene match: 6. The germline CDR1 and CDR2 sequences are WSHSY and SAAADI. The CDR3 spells CASRTGTGLNIQYF. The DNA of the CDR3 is TGCGCCAGCAGGACCGGGACAGGGCTAAACATTCAGTACTTC.

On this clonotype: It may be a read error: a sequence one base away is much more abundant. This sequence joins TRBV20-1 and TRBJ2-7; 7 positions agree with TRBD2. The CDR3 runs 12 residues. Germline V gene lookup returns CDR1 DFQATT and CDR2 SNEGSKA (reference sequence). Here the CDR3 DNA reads TGCGGTGCTAGTCCTAGCGGCTACGAGCAGTACGTC. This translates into CGASPSGYEQYV.

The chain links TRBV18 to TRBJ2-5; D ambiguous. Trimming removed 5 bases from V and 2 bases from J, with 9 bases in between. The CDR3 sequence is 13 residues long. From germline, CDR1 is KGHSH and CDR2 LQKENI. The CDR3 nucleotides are TGTGCCAGCTCAACTCTACGACAAGAGACCCAGTACTTC. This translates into CASSTLRQETQYF. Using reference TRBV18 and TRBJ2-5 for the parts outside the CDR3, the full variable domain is NAGVMQNPRHLVRRRGQEARLRCSPMKGHSHVYWYRQLPEEGLKFMVYLQKENIIDESGMPKERFSAEFPKEGPSILRIQQVVRGDSAAYFCASSTLRQETQYFGPGTRLLVL.

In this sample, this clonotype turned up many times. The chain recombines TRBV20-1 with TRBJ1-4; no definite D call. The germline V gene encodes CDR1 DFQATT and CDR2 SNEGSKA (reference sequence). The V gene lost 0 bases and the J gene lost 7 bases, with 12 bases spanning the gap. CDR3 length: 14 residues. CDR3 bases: TGCAGTGCTAGAGATGTGGTGGGTGGTGAAAAACTGTTTTTT. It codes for CSARDVVGGEKLFF.

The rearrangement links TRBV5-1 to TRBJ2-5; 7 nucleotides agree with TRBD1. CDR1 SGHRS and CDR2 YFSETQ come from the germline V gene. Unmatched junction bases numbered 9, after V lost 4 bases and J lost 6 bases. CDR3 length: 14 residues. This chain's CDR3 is CASSPDRATQTQYF. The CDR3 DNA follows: TGCGCCAGCAGCCCTGACAGGGCTACGCAGACCCAGTACTTC.

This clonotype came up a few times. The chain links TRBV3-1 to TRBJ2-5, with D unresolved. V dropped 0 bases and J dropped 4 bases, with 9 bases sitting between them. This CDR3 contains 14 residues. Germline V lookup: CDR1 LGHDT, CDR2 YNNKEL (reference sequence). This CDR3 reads CASSQEGWRETQYF. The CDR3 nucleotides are TGTGCCAGCAGCCAAGAAGGGTGGAGAGAGACCCAGTACTTC.

CDR3 loop: CASSSRGMNTEAFF. CDR3 nucleotide sequence: TGTGCCAGCAGCTCCCGGGGAATGAACACTGAAGCTTTCTTT. The J gene is TRBJ1-1, the V gene TRBV7-2; the D is unclear. This CDR3 is 14 amino acids long. Germline CDR1 SGHTA, CDR2 FQGNSA. V dropped 4 bases and J dropped 0 bases, with 9 bases sitting between them.

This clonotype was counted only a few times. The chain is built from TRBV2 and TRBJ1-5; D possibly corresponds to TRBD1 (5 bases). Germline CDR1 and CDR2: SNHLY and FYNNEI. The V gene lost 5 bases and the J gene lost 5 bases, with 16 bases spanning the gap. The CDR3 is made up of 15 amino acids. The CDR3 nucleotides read TGTGCCAGCAGTTACTCTGTCGGGGACTATCAGCCCCAGCATTTT. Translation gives CASSYSVGDYQPQHF.

The CDR3 coding sequence is TGTGCCAGCAGTAGCGGGGGGGCAGCGCAGTACTTC. Translating gives CASSSGGAAQYF. V is TRBV7-2 and J is TRBJ2-7; TRBD2 agrees at 11 bases. V shed 6 bases, J shed 9 bases, and the junction held 4 bases outside the gene matches. CDR1 and CDR2 from the germline V gene are SGHTA and FQGNSA. The CDR3 length is 12 residues. Looking up the rest from reference TRBV7-2 and TRBJ2-7 gives the full variable domain: GAGVSQSPSNKVTEKGKDVELRCDPISGHTALYWYRQSLGQGLEFLIYFQGNSAPDKSGLPSDRFSAERTGGSVSTLTIQRTQQEDSAVYLCASSSGGAAQYFGPGTRLTVT.

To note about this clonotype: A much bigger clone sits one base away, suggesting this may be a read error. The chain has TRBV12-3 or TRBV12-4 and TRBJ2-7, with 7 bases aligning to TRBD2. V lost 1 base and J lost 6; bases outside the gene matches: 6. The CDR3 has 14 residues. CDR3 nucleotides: TGTGCCAGCAGTTTAGGGGGACTATTCTTCGAGCAGTACTTC. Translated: CASSLGGLFFEQYF.

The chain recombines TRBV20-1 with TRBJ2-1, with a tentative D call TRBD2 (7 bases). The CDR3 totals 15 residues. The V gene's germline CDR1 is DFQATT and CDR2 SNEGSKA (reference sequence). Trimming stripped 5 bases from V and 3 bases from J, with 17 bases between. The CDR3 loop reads CSASGGHSYYNEQFF. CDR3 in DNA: TGCAGTGCTTCCGGGGGGCATTCCTACTACAATGAGCAGTTCTTC.

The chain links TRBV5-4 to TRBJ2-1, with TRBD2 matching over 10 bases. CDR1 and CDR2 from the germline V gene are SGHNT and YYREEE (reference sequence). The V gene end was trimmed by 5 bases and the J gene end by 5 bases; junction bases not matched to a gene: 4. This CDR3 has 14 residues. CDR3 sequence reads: CASRAGLADNEQFF. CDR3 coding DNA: TGTGCCAGCAGAGCTGGACTAGCGGACAATGAGCAGTTCTTC.

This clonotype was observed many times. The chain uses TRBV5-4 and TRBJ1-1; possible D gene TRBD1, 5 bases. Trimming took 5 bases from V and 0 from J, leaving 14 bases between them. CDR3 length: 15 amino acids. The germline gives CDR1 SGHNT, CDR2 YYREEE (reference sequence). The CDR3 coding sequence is TGTGCCAGCAGTTCCGCAGCAGGGATGAACACTGAAGCTTTCTTT. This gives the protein CASSSAAGMNTEAFF.

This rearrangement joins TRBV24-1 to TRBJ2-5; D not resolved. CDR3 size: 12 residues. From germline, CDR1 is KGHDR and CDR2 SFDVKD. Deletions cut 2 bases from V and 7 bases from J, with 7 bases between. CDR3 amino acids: CATSDSLGTQYF. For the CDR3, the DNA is TGTGCCACCAGTGATTCGCTGGGGACCCAGTACTTC.

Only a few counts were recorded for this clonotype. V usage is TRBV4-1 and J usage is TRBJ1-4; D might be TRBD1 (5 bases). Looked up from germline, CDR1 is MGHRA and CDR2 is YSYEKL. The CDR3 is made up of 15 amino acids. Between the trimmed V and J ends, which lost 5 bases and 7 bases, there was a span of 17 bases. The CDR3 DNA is TGCGCCAGCAGCGGGGCAGCCTCGGGCGGTGAAAAACTGTTTTTT. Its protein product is CASSGAASGGEKLFF.

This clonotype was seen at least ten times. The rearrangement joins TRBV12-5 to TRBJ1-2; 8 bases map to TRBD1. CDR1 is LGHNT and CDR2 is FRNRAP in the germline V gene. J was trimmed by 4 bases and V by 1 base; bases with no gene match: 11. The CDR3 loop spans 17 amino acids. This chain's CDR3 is CASGLGRDRSVGYGYTF. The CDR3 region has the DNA TGTGCTAGTGGTTTGGGCCGGGACAGGTCGGTGGGCTATGGCTACACCTTC.

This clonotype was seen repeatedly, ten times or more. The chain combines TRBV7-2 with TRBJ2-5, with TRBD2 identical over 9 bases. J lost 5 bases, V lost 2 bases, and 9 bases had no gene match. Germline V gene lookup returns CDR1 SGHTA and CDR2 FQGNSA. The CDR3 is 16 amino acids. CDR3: CASSLRPAGGGETQYF. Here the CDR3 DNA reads TGTGCCAGCAGCTTAAGGCCAGCGGGGGGAGGCGAGACCCAGTACTTC.